This T cell receptor beta chain was recovered during a study of a mutant IDH1 vaccine in newly diagnosed glioma (dated by TCRdb to the early 2020s). Looking at the study overall: Patients received eight vaccinations in weeks 1, 3, 5, 7, 11, 15, 19 and 23, corresponding to visits V03 through V10. Vaccination started 4-6 weeks after radiotherapy alone, or was given together with temozolomide cycles in the groups whose treatment included chemotherapy. Of the roughly 32 patients who were treated, approximately 60% were male and approximately 38% were female, and the mean age was roughly 40 years. Prior to enrollment, patients had been given standard therapy consisting of radiotherapy alone, temozolomide alone, or radiochemotherapy with temozolomide, with the combination given to most patients. Peripheral blood was collected at six visits: V03 (baseline), V05, V07, V10, V12 and V13. For exploratory analyses, 25 to 30 treated patients had longitudinal TCRB deep sequencing done wherever samples were available.

Per the germline V gene, MNHNS is the CDR1 and SASEGT is the CDR2. From V the trimming removes 0 bases and from J it removes 0 bases, while the gene matches leave 5 bases of the junction unaccounted for. The CDR3 spans 18 residues, from the cysteine through the phenylalanine. Only the CDR3 DNA is retained, 54 bases long and in frame from the first base. Receptors were amplified or captured by the immunoSEQ multiplex PCR assay. Following the manufacturer's protocol, the hsTCRB Kit was used to amplify rearranged TCR beta chain sequences. Sequencing of TCRB libraries was carried out on an Illumina MiSeq. The study's processing was this. The proprietary platform of the kit vendor was used for demultiplexing, trimming and gene mapping. Here the immuneACCESS table is served through TCRdb, limited to in-frame sequences with V and J called. Missing clones are a known gap in these copies; in checked studies unresolved V genes cover under half, and the rest lacks a known reason. V and J calls and clone size are as listed in that table; D and trimming were resolved from the DNA. The sample yields 30,000 to 40,000 clones; around 84% were counted once. About 2.2% of the sample goes to the ten largest clones.

The time point label here, explained by the study, means: week 11, during vaccination. A 20-mer mutant IDH1 peptide at 300 micrograms in Montanide made up each vaccine dose, which was injected subcutaneously together with topical imiquimod. Newly diagnosed WHO grade 3 or 4 IDH1-mutant astrocytomas showing loss of nuclear ATRX were present in the donors. The samples were drawn from NOA16, a multicentre, single-arm, open-label phase I trial in Germany that tested a mutant IDH1 peptide vaccine in humans for the first time. Genomic DNA for TCRB sequencing was extracted from EDTA blood using the DNeasy Blood and Tissue Kit. General conclusions and limits of the study: Pseudoprogression appeared unrelated to alterations in the top peripheral T cell clonotypes detected by TCRB sequencing. Selection of PBMC samples for TCRB deep sequencing was based on availability. Vaccine-induced immune responses across multiple MHC alleles were detected in about 92% of patients. It was noted by the authors that analyses of patient blood samples could not be reproduced owing to sample limitations.

In the case of this clone: Its recognized antigen is unknown. Qualities for individual bases were not recorded, and no much larger clone is one base off.

The TCR originated in a man in his forties with glioma. The starting material was PBMCs, obtained from a glioma patient whose treatment included an IDH1 peptide vaccine. The rearrangement combines TRBV6-1 with TRBJ2-1, with 10 bases aligning to TRBD2. Read as DNA, the sequence is TGTGCCAGCAGTGAAGCGCTTCTAGCGGGGGACTCCTACAATGAGCAGTTCTTC. This yields the protein CASSEALLAGDSYNEQFF.